A single T cell receptor beta chain is shown here with its context. Those enrolled in Seattle joined during active infection and were followed longitudinally afterward. This record comes from a study of blood T cell repertoires in COVID-19. Background on the study: Material from acute and convalescent COVID-19 was sourced from the United States, Italy and Spain. PBMCs, B-cell-depleted T cells, or T cells provided the cDNA or gDNA that made up the material.

Per the authors' pipeline: Reference gene primer amplification gave nucleated cell count estimates. Generated by immunoSEQ multiplex PCR, the TCRdb table keeps only in-frame clones and is missing some. Clone size and V and J calls were adopted from that table, with D and trimming inferred from the DNA. Seen here are over 200,000 clones, 75% to 90% observed once, and the top ten hold 2.7%. Germline V gives CDR1 LGHDT, CDR2 YNNKEL (reference sequence). This CDR3 comprises 16 residues. The trim removed 0 bases at V and 8 bases at J, leaving 8 bases unmatched. Material for sequencing was peripheral blood. V gene TRBV3-1 (or the pseudogene TRBV3-2) combines with J gene TRBJ1-2; TRBD1 agrees at 11 bases. The receptor was derived from a man younger than 40 with COVID-19, enrolled during active disease. CDR3 bases: TGTGCCAGCAGCCAAGATGGGACAGGGGGTCGGGGCGGCTACACCTTC. Encoded protein: CASSQDGTGGRGGYTF.